These 11 T cell receptor beta chains came from one sample sequenced in a study of blood T cell repertoires in COVID-19. Some clones are missing from TCRdb's copy, which holds only in-frame ones; the method was immunoSEQ multiplex PCR. The profile shows over 30,000 clones, approximately 77% of them singletons. Sequencing input: peripheral blood. These receptor sequences come from a human donor in a cohort sampled during active COVID-19.

This clone appeared a single time. The chain uses TRBV5-1 and TRBJ2-4; maybe TRBD1 (5 bases). From germline, CDR1 is SGHRS and CDR2 YFSETQ. The CDR3 length is 14 residues. Between the trimmed V and J ends, which lost 4 bases and 8 bases, there was a span of 16 bases. The chain's CDR3 is CASSPRQGADIQYF. CDR3 coding DNA: TGCGCCAGCAGCCCTCGGCAGGGTGCGGACATTCAGTACTTC.

V usage is TRBV5-5 and J usage is TRBJ2-3; TRBD2 agrees at 11 bases. Germline CDR1 and CDR2: SGHKS and YYEKEE (reference sequence). The CDR3 consists of 17 residues. V gave up 3 bases and J gave up 1 base; unmatched junction bases: 7. The CDR3 coding sequence is TGTGCCAGCAGCTCCCTAACGGGACTAGCGGGCACAGATACGCAGTATTTT. Protein sequence: CASSSLTGLAGTDTQYF.

The gene calls are TRBV7-8 and TRBJ2-1; D perhaps matches TRBD2 (6 bases). Looked up from germline, CDR1 is SGHVS and CDR2 is FQNEAQ. Trimming stripped 2 bases from V and 7 bases from J, with 12 bases between. The CDR3 runs to 14 residues. CDR3 sequence reads: CASSLNPGTNEQFF. The CDR3, as DNA: TGTGCCAGCAGCTTAAACCCGGGGACTAATGAGCAGTTCTTC.

This clone was counted once. The J gene is TRBJ1-5, the V gene TRBV28, with D possibly matching TRBD1 (5 bases). The V gene's germline CDR1 is MDHEN and CDR2 SYDVKM. This CDR3 comprises 13 residues. V lost 1 base and J lost 5, with 6 bases in between. The CDR3 reads CASSLSGDQPQHF. CDR3 sequence (DNA): TGTGCCAGCAGTTTATCGGGGGATCAGCCCCAGCATTTT.

The V call is TRBV7-9, the J call TRBJ1-2, with D unclear. CDR3 length: 11 amino acids. Trimming removed 5 bases from V and 8 bases from J, with 9 bases in between. Germline V gene lookup returns CDR1 SEHNR and CDR2 FQNEAQ (reference sequence). The CDR3 coding sequence is TGTGCCAGCAGCCCCGCACAAGGCTACACCTTC. It yields the protein CASSPAQGYTF.

V is TRBV3-1 (or the pseudogene TRBV3-2) and J is TRBJ2-7, with a possible D match to TRBD1 (5 bases). The CDR3 spans 13 residues. The V and J ends lost 4 bases and 1 base respectively, with 8 bases between them. Per the germline V gene, CDR1 is LGHDT and CDR2 is YNNKEL (reference sequence). CDR3 DNA: TGTGCCAGCAGCCTGCAGGGATCCTACGAGCAGTACTTC. This codes for CASSLQGSYEQYF.

V and J are TRBV29-1 and TRBJ1-4; D remains unclear. The germline gives CDR1 SQVTM, CDR2 ANQGSEA. The CDR3 runs to 13 residues. Deletions cut 3 bases from V and 7 bases from J, with 12 bases between. CDR3 amino acids: CSVEEGLGEKLFF. The CDR3 DNA reads TGCAGCGTTGAGGAGGGTCTTGGTGAAAAACTGTTTTTT.

The J gene is TRBJ1-3, the V gene TRBV6-5; D uncertain. In germline, CDR1 is MNHEY, CDR2 SVGAGI. V was pared by 0 bases and J by 0 bases, with 9 bases between. CDR3 length: 16 residues. CDR3 amino acids: CASSYSGGNSGNTIYF. The CDR3 DNA reads TGTGCCAGCAGTTACTCGGGAGGGAACTCTGGAAACACCATATATTTT.

The chain couples TRBV6-5 to TRBJ2-6, with D perhaps TRBD2 (5 bases). V shed 7 bases and J shed 0 bases, with 10 bases lying between them. This CDR3 is 15 amino acids long. Per the germline V gene, CDR1 is MNHEY and CDR2 is SVGAGI. In DNA, the CDR3 is TGTGCCAGCAAAACCCGGGGCTCTGGGGCCAACGTCCTGACTTTC. Amino acid sequence: CASKTRGSGANVLTF.

The chain recombines TRBV5-5 with TRBJ1-5; D remains ambiguous. In germline, CDR1 is SGHKS, CDR2 YYEKEE (reference sequence). With 2 bases removed from V and 7 bases from J, the gap between germline ends came to 13 bases. CDR3 size: 14 residues. The CDR3 reads CASSLLLGDQPQHF. CDR3 in DNA: TGTGCCAGCAGCTTATTACTGGGAGACCAGCCCCAGCATTTT.

The rearrangement joins TRBV7-8 to TRBJ2-7; TRBD2 agrees at 12 bases. V shed 5 bases, J shed 1 base, and the junction held 12 bases outside the gene matches. This CDR3 is built from 18 residues. Germline loops: CDR1 SGHVS, CDR2 FQNEAQ. The CDR3 DNA sequence: TGTGCCAGCAGCCGCCGCGGGACTAGCGGGCCTATTTCCTACGAGCAGTACTTC. Its protein is CASSRRGTSGPISYEQYF.